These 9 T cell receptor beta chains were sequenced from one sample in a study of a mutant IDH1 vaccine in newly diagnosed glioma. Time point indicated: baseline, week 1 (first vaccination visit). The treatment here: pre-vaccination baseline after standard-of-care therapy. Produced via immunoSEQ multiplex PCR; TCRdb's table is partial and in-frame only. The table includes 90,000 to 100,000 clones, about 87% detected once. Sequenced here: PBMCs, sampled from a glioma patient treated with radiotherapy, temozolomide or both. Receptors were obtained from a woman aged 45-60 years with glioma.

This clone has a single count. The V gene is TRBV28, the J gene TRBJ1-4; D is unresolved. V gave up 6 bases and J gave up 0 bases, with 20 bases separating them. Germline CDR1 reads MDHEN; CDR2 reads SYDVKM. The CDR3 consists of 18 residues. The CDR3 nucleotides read TGTGCCAGCAGCCCCAGGCCGGCGGGGTACTCAACTAATGAAAAACTGTTTTTT. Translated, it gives CASSPRPAGYSTNEKLFF.

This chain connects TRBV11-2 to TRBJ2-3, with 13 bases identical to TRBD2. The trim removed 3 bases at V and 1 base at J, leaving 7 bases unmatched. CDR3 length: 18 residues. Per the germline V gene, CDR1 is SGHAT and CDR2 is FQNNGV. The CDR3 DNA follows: TGTGCCAGCAGCTTCCTAGGACTAGCGGGGGTACGCACAGATACGCAGTATTTT. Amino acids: CASSFLGLAGVRTDTQYF.

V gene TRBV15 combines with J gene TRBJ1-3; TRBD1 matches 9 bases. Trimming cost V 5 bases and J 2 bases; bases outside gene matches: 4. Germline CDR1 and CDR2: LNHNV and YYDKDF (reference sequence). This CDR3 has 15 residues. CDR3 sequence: CATSYRTGAGNTIYF. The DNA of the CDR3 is TGTGCCACCAGCTACCGGACAGGGGCTGGAAACACCATATATTTT.

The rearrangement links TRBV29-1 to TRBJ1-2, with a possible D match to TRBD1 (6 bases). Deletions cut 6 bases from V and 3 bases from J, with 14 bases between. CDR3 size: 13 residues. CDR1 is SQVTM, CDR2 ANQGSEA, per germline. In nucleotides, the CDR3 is TGCAGCGTCAACAGGGCGACGGACTATGGCTACACCTTC. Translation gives CSVNRATDYGYTF.

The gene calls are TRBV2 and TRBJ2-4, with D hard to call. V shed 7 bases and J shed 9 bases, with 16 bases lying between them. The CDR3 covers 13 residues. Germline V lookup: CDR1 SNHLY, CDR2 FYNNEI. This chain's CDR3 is CASTNSLQVIQYF. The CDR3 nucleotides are TGTGCCAGCACCAACAGCCTCCAAGTCATTCAGTACTTC.

The CDR3 region has the DNA TGTGCCACCAGCAGAGATTCCCAGACAGTCTACAATGAGCAGTTCTTC. Protein sequence: CATSRDSQTVYNEQFF. The chain uses TRBV15 and TRBJ2-1; tentative D call: TRBD1 (5 bases). This CDR3 has 16 residues. Germline assignment: CDR1 LNHNV and CDR2 YYDKDF (reference sequence). Trimming pared 0 bases from V and 3 bases from J, leaving 12 bases between.

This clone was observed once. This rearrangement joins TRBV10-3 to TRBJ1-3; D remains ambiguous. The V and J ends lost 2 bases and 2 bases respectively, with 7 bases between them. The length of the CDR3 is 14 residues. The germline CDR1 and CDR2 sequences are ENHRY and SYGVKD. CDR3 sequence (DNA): TGTGCCATCAGTGAGGCCTTGCCTGGAAACACCATATATTTT. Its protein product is CAISEALPGNTIYF.

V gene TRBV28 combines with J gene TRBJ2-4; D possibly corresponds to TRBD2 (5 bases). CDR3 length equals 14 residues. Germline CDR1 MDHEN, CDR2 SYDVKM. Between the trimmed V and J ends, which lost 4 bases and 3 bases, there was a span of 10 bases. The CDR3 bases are TGTGCCAGCAGTTCCCGGGGAAGCAAAAACATTCAGTACTTC. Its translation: CASSSRGSKNIQYF.

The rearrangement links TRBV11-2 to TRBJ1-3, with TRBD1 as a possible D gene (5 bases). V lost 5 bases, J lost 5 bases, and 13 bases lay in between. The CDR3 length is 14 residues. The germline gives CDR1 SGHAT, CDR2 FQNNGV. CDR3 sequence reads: CASSHRTGRNTIYF. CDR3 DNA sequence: TGTGCCAGCAGCCATCGGACGGGACGAAACACCATATATTTT.